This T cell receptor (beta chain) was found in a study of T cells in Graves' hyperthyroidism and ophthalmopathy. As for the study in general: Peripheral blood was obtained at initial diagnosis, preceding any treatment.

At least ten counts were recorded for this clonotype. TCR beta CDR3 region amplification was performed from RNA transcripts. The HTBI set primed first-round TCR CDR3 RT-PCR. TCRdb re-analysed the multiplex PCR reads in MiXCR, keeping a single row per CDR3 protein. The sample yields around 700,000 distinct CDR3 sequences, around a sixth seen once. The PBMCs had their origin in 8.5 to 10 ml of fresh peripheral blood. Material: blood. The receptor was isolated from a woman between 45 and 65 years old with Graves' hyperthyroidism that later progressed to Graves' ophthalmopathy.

As DNA, the CDR3 is TGTGCCTGGAGGGATTCTCTACAGGGTTGGGAGACCCAGTACTTC. Its protein product is CAWRDSLQGWETQYF. The chain has TRBV30 and TRBJ2-5; tentatively, D is TRBD1 (6 bases). The V end lost 3 bases, the J end lost 5 bases, and 19 bases lay between the germline ends. The CDR3 spans 15 residues. CDR1 and CDR2 (germline): GTSNPN, SVGIG (reference sequence).